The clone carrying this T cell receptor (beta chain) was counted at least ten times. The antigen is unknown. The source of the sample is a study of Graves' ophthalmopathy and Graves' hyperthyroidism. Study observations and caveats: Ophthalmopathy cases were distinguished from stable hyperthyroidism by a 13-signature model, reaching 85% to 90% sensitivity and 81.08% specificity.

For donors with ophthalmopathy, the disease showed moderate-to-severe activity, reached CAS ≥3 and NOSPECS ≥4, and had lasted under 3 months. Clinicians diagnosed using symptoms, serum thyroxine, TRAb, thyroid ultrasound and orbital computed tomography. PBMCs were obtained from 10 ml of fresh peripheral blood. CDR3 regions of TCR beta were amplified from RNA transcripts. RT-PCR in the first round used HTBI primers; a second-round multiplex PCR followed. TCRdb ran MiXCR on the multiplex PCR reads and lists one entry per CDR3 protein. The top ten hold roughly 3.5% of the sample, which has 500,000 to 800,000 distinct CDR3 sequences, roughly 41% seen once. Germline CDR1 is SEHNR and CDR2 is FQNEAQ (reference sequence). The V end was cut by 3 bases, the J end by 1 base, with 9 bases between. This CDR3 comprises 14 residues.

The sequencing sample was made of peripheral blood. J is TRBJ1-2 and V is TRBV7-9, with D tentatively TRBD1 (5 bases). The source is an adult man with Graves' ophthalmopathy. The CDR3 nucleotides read TGTGCCAGCAGCTTCAAAGACAGTAACTATGGCTACACCTTC. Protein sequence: CASSFKDSNYGYTF. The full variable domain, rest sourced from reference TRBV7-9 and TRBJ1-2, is DTGVSQNPRHKITKRGQNVTFRCDPISEHNRLYWYRQTLGQGPEFLTYFQNEAQLEKSRLLSDRFSAERPKGSFSTLEIQRTEQGDSAMYLCASSFKDSNYGYTFGSGTRLTVV.